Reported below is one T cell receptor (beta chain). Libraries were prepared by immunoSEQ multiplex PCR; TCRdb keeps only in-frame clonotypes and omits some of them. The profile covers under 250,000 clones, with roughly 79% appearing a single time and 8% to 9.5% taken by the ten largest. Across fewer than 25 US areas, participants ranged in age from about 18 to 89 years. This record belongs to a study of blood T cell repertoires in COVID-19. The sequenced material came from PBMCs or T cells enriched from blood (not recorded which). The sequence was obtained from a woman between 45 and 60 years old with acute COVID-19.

CDR3: CASSYGQDYGYTF. CDR3 DNA: TGTGCCAGCAGTTATGGACAGGACTATGGCTACACCTTC. This sequence joins TRBV6-5 and TRBJ1-2; TRBD1 agrees at 7 bases. This CDR3 has 13 amino acids. The germline gives CDR1 MNHEY, CDR2 SVGAGI. Unmatched junction bases numbered 1, after V lost 3 bases and J lost 3 bases.